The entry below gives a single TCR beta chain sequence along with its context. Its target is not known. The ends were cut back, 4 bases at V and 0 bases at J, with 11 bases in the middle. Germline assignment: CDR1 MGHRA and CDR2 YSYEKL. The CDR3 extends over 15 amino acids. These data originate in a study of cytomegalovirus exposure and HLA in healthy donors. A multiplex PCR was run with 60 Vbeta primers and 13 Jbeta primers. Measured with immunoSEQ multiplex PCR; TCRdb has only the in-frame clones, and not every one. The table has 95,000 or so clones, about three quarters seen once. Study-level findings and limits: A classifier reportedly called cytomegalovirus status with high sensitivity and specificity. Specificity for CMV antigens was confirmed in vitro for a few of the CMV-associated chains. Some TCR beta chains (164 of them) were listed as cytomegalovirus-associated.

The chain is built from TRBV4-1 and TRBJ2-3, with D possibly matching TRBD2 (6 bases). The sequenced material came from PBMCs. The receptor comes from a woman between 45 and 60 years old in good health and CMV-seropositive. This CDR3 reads CASSLSGVSTDTQYF. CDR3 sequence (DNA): TGCGCCAGCAGCCTTAGCGGCGTGAGCACAGATACGCAGTATTTT.